The present T cell receptor beta chain was sequenced within a study of blood T cells in healthy people across ages. Extraction of total RNA produced a minimum of 5.5 micrograms from each sample. Through a sample-barcoded 5' primer and a J-beta primer mix, a second PCR was run for 7 to 11 cycles. Every cDNA was tagged by a template-switch adaptor with 12 random nucleotides. TCRdb called the 5' RACE reads again in MiXCR, with one record for every CDR3 protein. The top ten hold 2.1% of the sample, which has about 1.8 million distinct CDR3 sequences, 49% seen once. The V and J ends lost 6 bases and 8 bases respectively, with 13 bases between them. CDR1 is DFQATT, CDR2 SNEGSKA, per germline (reference sequence). The CDR3 consists of 11 residues.

The origin of this receptor is a woman in her forties in good health. This chain uses TRBV20-1 with TRBJ1-2, with D possibly being TRBD1 (5 bases). Specimen: blood. The CDR3 DNA reads TGCAGTGCCCCGGGGCCCGCCGGCTACACCTTC. It translates to CSAPGPAGYTF.